This TCR beta chain was documented in a study of neurological immune-mediated disorders. V gave up 4 bases and J gave up 5 bases, with 24 bases separating them. This CDR3 is 18 amino acids long. CDR1 and CDR2 from the germline V gene are SGHNT and YYREEE (reference sequence). Over 200 million TCR-beta sequences from 15-18 subjects came out of each sequencing run. TCRdb ran MiXCR on the 5' RACE reads and lists one entry per CDR3 protein. The sample yields tens of thousands of distinct CDR3 sequences, around 4.5% seen once. This clonotype was counted between two and nine times. The sample was PBMCs. The clonotype was recovered from a woman between 55 and 75 years old with multiple sclerosis. V gene TRBV5-4 combines with J gene TRBJ2-2; D gene unclear. CDR3 region: CASSTTALAHPRTGELFF. CDR3 in DNA: TGTGCCAGCAGCACGACCGCTTTAGCCCACCCGAGAACCGGGGAGCTGTTTTTT.